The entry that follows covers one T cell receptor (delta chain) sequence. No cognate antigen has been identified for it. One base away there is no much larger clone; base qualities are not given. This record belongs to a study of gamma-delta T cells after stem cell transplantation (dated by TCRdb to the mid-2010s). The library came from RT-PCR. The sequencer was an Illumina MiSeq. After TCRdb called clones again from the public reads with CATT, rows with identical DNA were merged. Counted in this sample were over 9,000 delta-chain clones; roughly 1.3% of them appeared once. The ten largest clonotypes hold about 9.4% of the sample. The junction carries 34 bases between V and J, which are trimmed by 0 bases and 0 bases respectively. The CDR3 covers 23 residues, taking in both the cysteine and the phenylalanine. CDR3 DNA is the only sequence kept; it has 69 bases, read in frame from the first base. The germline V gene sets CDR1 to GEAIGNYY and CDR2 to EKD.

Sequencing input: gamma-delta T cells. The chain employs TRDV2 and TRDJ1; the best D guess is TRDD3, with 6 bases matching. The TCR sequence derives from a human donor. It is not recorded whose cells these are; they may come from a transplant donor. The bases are TGTGCCTGTGACACCGCTGGGTTTAGCCGACTGAGGGATAACGAGGGTAACACCGATAAACTCATCTTT. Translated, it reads CACDTAGFSRLRDNEGNTDKLIF.